A selection of T cell receptor beta chains follows, all from one sample in a study of T cell repertoires in cytomegalovirus infection. One entry per CDR3 protein, called by TCRdb with MiXCR from the reads. The data show 300,000 or so distinct CDR3 sequences, with roughly 9.3% seen just once and 2.5% held by the top ten. The sequencing sample was made of PBMCs. These receptors came from a human donor in good health (CMV status not recorded). Some clones in this sample may be carry-over from other donors' samples. CDR3s include the opening cysteine and the closing phenylalanine or tryptophan. Fields, in order: clone size, V gene, D gene, J gene, CDR3 protein, CDR3 DNA. A D gene is named only where the DNA matches it firmly. Size is omitted from some rows. Given values are once, few, many or a class for expanded clones.

many	TRBV5-1	TRBD2	TRBJ2-2	CASSFGSGGSTGELFF	TGCGCCAGCAGCTTTGGTAGCGGGGGCTCGACCGGGGAGCTGTTTTTT
many	TRBV7-2	.	TRBJ1-2	CASSPHGTSGFGYGYTF	TGTGCCAGCAGCCCCCACGGGACGTCAGGGTTTGGCTATGGCTACACCTTC
many	TRBV11-2	.	TRBJ2-2	CASSLVDGVGGELFF	TGTGCCAGCAGCTTAGTCGATGGGGTTGGCGGGGAGCTGTTTTTT
many	TRBV7-9	.	TRBJ2-3	CASSLDGPWDTQYF	TGTGCCAGCAGCTTAGATGGCCCATGGGATACGCAGTATTTT
many	TRBV6-2/TRBV6-3	.	TRBJ2-1	CASSSLDYYNEQFF	TGTGCCAGCAGTTCCCTGGACTACTACAATGAGCAGTTCTTC
many	TRBV6-1	.	TRBJ1-5	CASRNGANQPQHF	TGTGCCAGCCGAAATGGGGCAAATCAGCCCCAGCATTTT
many	TRBV7-2	TRBD2	TRBJ2-3	CASRGTSADTQYF	TGTGCCAGCAGAGGGACTAGCGCAGATACGCAGTATTTT
many	TRBV7-8	TRBD1	TRBJ2-1	CASSYRDRGPSNEQFF	TGTGCCAGCAGCTATCGGGACAGGGGGCCGAGCAATGAGCAGTTCTTC
many	TRBV20-1	TRBD1	TRBJ1-2	CSAIDRGGNYGYTF	TGCAGTGCTATCGACAGGGGGGGAAACTATGGCTACACCTTC
many	TRBV29-1	.	TRBJ2-3	CSVLRLPTTTDTQYF	TGCAGCGTTCTCCGACTACCCACAACCACAGATACGCAGTATTTT
many	TRBV7-9	TRBD1	TRBJ2-7	CASSLVGQGAYEQYF	TGTGCCAGCAGCTTAGTAGGACAGGGGGCCTACGAGCAGTACTTC
many	TRBV7-2	.	TRBJ2-1	CASSFGAEPYNEQFF	TGTGCCAGCAGCTTTGGGGCGGAACCCTACAATGAGCAGTTCTTC
.	TRBV29-1	.	TRBJ2-1	CSVDGNNEQFF	TGCAGCGTTGATGGGAACAATGAGCAGTTCTTC
many	TRBV7-2	TRBD1	TRBJ1-2	CASSLVQGLRDNNYGYTF	TGTGCCAGCAGCTTAGTACAGGGGCTCCGGGACAATAACTATGGCTACACCTTC
many	TRBV28	.	TRBJ1-3	CASSRRGIVSGNTIYF	TGTGCCAGCAGTCGCCGGGGGATAGTTTCTGGAAACACCATATATTTT
many	TRBV11-2	.	TRBJ2-3	CASGSRLPDTQYF	TGTGCCAGCGGATCCAGGCTTCCAGATACGCAGTATTTT
.	TRBV7-9	.	TRBJ2-3	CASEEGPTDTQYF	TGTGCCAGTGAGGAGGGGCCCACAGATACGCAGTATTTT
many	TRBV20-1	TRBD1	TRBJ1-2	CSAPGQGGYTF	TGCAGTGCCCCCGGACAGGGCGGCTACACCTTC
.	TRBV6-2/TRBV6-3	.	TRBJ2-2	CASSLLGELFF	TGTGCCAGCAGCCTACTCGGGGAGCTGTTTTTT
many	TRBV19	TRBD2	TRBJ2-2	CVTERGDNTGELFF	TGTGTCACTGAACGGGGGGACAACACCGGGGAGCTGTTTTTT
.	TRBV29-1	.	TRBJ2-3	CSVERGLGTDTQYF	TGCAGCGTTGAAAGGGGTCTCGGCACAGATACGCAGTATTTT
many	TRBV7-6	.	TRBJ2-5	CASSLSPGQGETQYF	TGTGCCAGCAGCTTGTCGCCGGGGCAAGGGGAGACCCAGTACTTC